A selection of T cell receptor beta chains follows, all from one sample in a study of T cell changes during pregnancy in multiple sclerosis. The repertoire was sequenced with immunoSEQ multiplex PCR; TCRdb's copy has only in-frame clones and lacks some. Among approximately 32,000 clones listed, approximately 94% were seen once. This specimen consisted of CD4+ T cells from peripheral blood mononuclear cells, obtained in the second trimester of pregnancy. All receptors derive from a female donor with multiple sclerosis, enrolled in a pregnancy study. CDR3s include the opening cysteine and the closing phenylalanine or tryptophan. D genes are given only for firm matches. The size field is filled for only some rows; it gives once, few, many or a size class.

clone_size d_call j_call v_call cdr3_nt cdr3_aa
. . TRBJ1-2 TRBV25-1 TGTGCCAGCAGTGAGAGCTTCTATGGCTACACCTTC CASSESFYGYTF
. TRBD2 TRBJ2-7 TRBV5-1 TGCGCCAGCAGCTTGGCAGGTCTAGCGGGAGGAGTGTACGAGCAGTACTTC CASSLAGLAGGVYEQYF
once TRBD1 TRBJ1-2 TRBV28 TGTGCCAGCAGGTCGACAGGGGGCCACTATGGCTACACCTTC CASRSTGGHYGYTF
. TRBD1 TRBJ2-3 TRBV25-1 TGTGCCAGCGAGGAAGAGAGGACAGGGCTGAGGAAGACGCAGTATTTT CASEEERTGLRKTQYF
. TRBD1 TRBJ1-2 TRBV30 TGTGCCTGGATTAAGGACAGGGTTCCATATGGCTACACCTTC CAWIKDRVPYGYTF
. . TRBJ1-4 TRBV28 TGTGCCAGCAGTTTGGGATCCGGGACAACTAATGAAAAACTGTTTTTT CASSLGSGTTNEKLFF
once . TRBJ1-2 TRBV2 TGTGCCAGCGATCAGTCTAACTATGGCTACACCTTC CASDQSNYGYTF
. TRBD2 TRBJ2-1 TRBV7-9 TGTGCCAGCAGCCCCCTAGCGGGCGCCTCCAATGAGCAGTTCTTC CASSPLAGASNEQFF
. . TRBJ2-7 TRBV7-2 TGTGCCAGCAGCTTGGCTGTAGCGGACGAGCAGTACTTC CASSLAVADEQYF
. TRBD2 TRBJ2-1 TRBV18 TGTGCCAGCACAACTGCTAGCGGGAGGGCGCATAGTGAGCAGTTCTTC CASTTASGRAHSEQFF
once TRBD1 TRBJ1-1 TRBV13 TGTGCCAGCAGCAGACGACAGGGGGCGCTTTCGGGCACTGAAGCTTTCTTT CASSRRQGALSGTEAFF
. . TRBJ2-1 TRBV21-1 TGTGCCAGCAGCAAAGAGAGGAGCCGGGACTCGACAGACAATGAGCAGTTCTTC CASSKERSRDSTDNEQFF
. . TRBJ2-3 TRBV7-2 TGTGCCAGCAGCCCCGGTGGACTCAGCACAGATACGCAGTATTTT CASSPGGLSTDTQYF
. TRBD1 TRBJ2-5 TRBV9 TGTGCCAGCAGCGTCTCCACAGGGGCGACCCAGTACTTC CASSVSTGATQYF
. . TRBJ1-5 TRBV5-8 TGTGCCAGCAGCTTCGGGACAAATCAGCCCCAGCATTTT CASSFGTNQPQHF
once . TRBJ2-3 TRBV29-1 TGCAGCGTTCAGGGGACTAAGAGCTCAGATACGCAGTATTTT CSVQGTKSSDTQYF
. TRBD2 TRBJ2-7 TRBV28 TGTGCCAGCAGTTCCGGGACTAGCGGGAGCAGCGGCACCTACGAGCAGTACTTC CASSSGTSGSSGTYEQYF
. TRBD1 TRBJ2-6 TRBV9 TGTGCCAGCAGCGCCTACGTGGGACAGGGTGGGACTGGGGCCAACGTCCTGACTTTC CASSAYVGQGGTGANVLTF
. TRBD2 TRBJ2-3 TRBV4-1 TGCGCCAGCAGCTCCCTAGAAAGCGGGAGTGGAGATACGCAGTATTTT CASSSLESGSGDTQYF
. TRBD1 TRBJ1-1 TRBV10-2 TGCGCCAGCAGTGAGGGGGGGACAGGATCCACTGAAGCTTTCTTT CASSEGGTGSTEAFF
once . TRBJ2-7 TRBV5-1 TGCGCCAGCAGCTTGGCCTCCAGAGCGTACGAGCAGTACTTC CASSLASRAYEQYF
. . TRBJ1-5 TRBV4-2 TGTGCCAGCAGCCAAGATTCCCAGGCCGAGGGGCCCCAGCATTTT CASSQDSQAEGPQHF
. . TRBJ2-6 TRBV7-8 TGTGCCAGCAGCTACAGCGGCTCTGGGGCCAACGTCCTGACTTTC CASSYSGSGANVLTF
. TRBD2 TRBJ2-3 TRBV13 TGTGCCAGCAGTCACCCGGGACTAGGGTCCACAGATACGCAGTATTTT CASSHPGLGSTDTQYF
. . TRBJ2-1 TRBV6-5 TGTGCCAGCTCTAGGGGCTCCTACAATGAGCAGTTCTTC CASSRGSYNEQFF
. . TRBJ1-1 TRBV6-4 TGTGCCAGCAGTCCCACCGGGGGGGCTGAAGCTTTCTTT CASSPTGGAEAFF
. TRBD1 TRBJ2-7 TRBV5-6 TGTGCCAGCAGCTCGATGGACAGGGAGTACGAGCAGTACTTC CASSSMDREYEQYF
. . TRBJ1-3 TRBV7-8 TGTGCCAGCAGACAGGGAAGGAATCCCTACTCTGGAAACACCATATATTTT CASRQGRNPYSGNTIYF
. TRBD2 TRBJ2-2 TRBV5-1 TGCGCCAGCAGCTTGAATGGCGGGAGGGGAACCGGGGAGCTGTTTTTT CASSLNGGRGTGELFF
once TRBD1 TRBJ1-2 TRBV28 TGTGCCAGCAGTTTCGGACAGGGAAAGGGATATGGCTACACCTTC CASSFGQGKGYGYTF
. TRBD2 TRBJ2-3 TRBV5-1 TGCGCCAGCAGCTTGTTGGCTAGCGGGAGATCAGATACGCAGTATTTT CASSLLASGRSDTQYF
. . TRBJ1-5 TRBV7-2 TGTGCCAGCAGCTTAGGGGCCCGCGGACAGCGTTCGCCCCAGCATTTT CASSLGARGQRSPQHF
. . TRBJ1-5 TRBV6-5 TGTGCCAGCAGTTCCCCGGCGGGGGGTCAGCCCCAGCATTTT CASSSPAGGQPQHF
. TRBD2 TRBJ2-3 TRBV7-8 TGTGCCAGCAGCCCTCGGACTAGCGGGACCACAGATACGCAGTATTTT CASSPRTSGTTDTQYF
. . TRBJ2-1 TRBV4-1 TGCGCCAGCAGCCCAATAGTGAGGAGCTCCTACAATGAGCAGTTCTTC CASSPIVRSSYNEQFF
once . TRBJ1-1 TRBV27 TGTGCCAGCAGTTTGGTCTCTACCACTGAAGCTTTCTTT CASSLVSTTEAFF
. . TRBJ1-2 TRBV5-1 TGCGCCAGCAGCTTGGGTGCAGGGGATCTAGGGGGCTACACCTTC CASSLGAGDLGGYTF
. . TRBJ1-6 TRBV4-1 TGCGCCAGCAGCCCCCCGCGGTCACCCCTCCACTTT CASSPPRSPLHF
. TRBD1 TRBJ1-1 TRBV5-4 TGTGCCAGCAGCTCTGGACAGGGATGGACTGAAGCTTTCTTT CASSSGQGWTEAFF
. . TRBJ2-3 TRBV5-1 TGCGCCAGCAGCGCTGGGAGCTGGGATACGCAGTATTTT CASSAGSWDTQYF
once TRBD1 TRBJ2-2 TRBV5-1 TGCGCCAGCAGCATAACAGGGGGCACCGGGGAGCTGTTTTTT CASSITGGTGELFF
. . TRBJ2-7 TRBV7-9 TGTGCCAGCAGCCGCCCGGGGGCCTACGAGCAGTACTTC CASSRPGAYEQYF
. . TRBJ2-7 TRBV7-8 TGTGCCAGCAGCTTAGGACTAAACTCCTACGAGCAGTACTTC CASSLGLNSYEQYF
. TRBD1 TRBJ1-1 TRBV14 TGTGCCAGCGACAGGGTCGGGACTGAAGCTTTCTTT CASDRVGTEAFF
. . TRBJ2-2 TRBV19 TGTGCCAGTAGTACTACAGGGTCCAACACCGGGGAGCTGTTTTTT CASSTTGSNTGELFF
. . TRBJ2-7 TRBV5-8 TGTGCCAGCAGGCCCCTAAAGACAGTCTACGAGCAGTACTTC CASRPLKTVYEQYF
. TRBD2 TRBJ2-2 TRBV25-1 TGTGCCAGCAGTGTGGGCGGGAGTACCACCGGGGAGCTGTTTTTT CASSVGGSTTGELFF
. TRBD2 TRBJ2-1 TRBV15 TGTGCCACCAGCAGTTTAGCGGGAGGAGTCAATGAGCAGTTCTTC CATSSLAGGVNEQFF
. . TRBJ2-7 TRBV7-6 TGTGCCAGCAGCTTTGAGGGTTCGGGGGTCTACGAGCAGTACTTC CASSFEGSGVYEQYF
few . TRBJ1-1 TRBV28 TGTGCCAGCAGTTTACAGGCCGGCCTGACTGAAGCTTTCTTT CASSLQAGLTEAFF
. . TRBJ1-1 TRBV29-1 TGCAGCGTTGGTGAGTCGGGCACTGAAGCTTTCTTT CSVGESGTEAFF
. TRBD1 TRBJ2-6 TRBV10-2 TGCGCCAGCAGTAAACGAAACGGGGGGACAGGGAGCTCTGGGGCCAACGTCCTGACTTTC CASSKRNGGTGSSGANVLTF
. . TRBJ2-7 TRBV14 TGTGCCAGCAGCCAAGATAAGGGGGGGCGCGAGCCGAACTTC CASSQDKGGREPNF
. TRBD2 TRBJ2-3 TRBV2 TGTGCCAGCAGCTCGGGTGGACTAGCGGGAGGCGCAGATACGCAGTATTTT CASSSGGLAGGADTQYF
. . TRBJ2-1 TRBV12-5 TGTGCTAGTGGTTTGCACCACTTGAGAGGGAGGAGGGAGTATGAGCAGTTCTTC CASGLHHLRGRREYEQFF
. . TRBJ2-7 TRBV25-1 TGTGCCAGCAGTGGGGACACCTCCTACGAGCAGTACTTC CASSGDTSYEQYF
. . TRBJ1-1 TRBV19 TGTGCCAGTAGTATAGAACAGGGGAACACTGAAGCTTTCTTT CASSIEQGNTEAFF
once TRBD1 TRBJ2-5 TRBV11-2 TGTGCCAGCAGCTATGGCAGGGGGCACGAGACCCAGTACTTC CASSYGRGHETQYF
. . TRBJ1-4 TRBV7-8 TGTGCCAGCAGTGGGAGGTTGAATGAAAAACTGTTTTTT CASSGRLNEKLFF